Listed below are T cell receptor beta chains from one sample, sequenced in a study of cytomegalovirus exposure and HLA in healthy donors. This table comes from immunoSEQ multiplex PCR, and its TCRdb copy is limited to in-frame clones, with some not included. The sample comprises around 350,000 clones, roughly 89% of which are singletons, and 0.65% to 0.95% rests with the top ten. Sequencing input: PBMCs. The receptor set was obtained from a woman between 18 and 30 years old in good health and CMV-seronegative. The CDR3 runs from the conserved cysteine through the conserved F or W. D genes are given only for firm matches. Rows give clone size only sometimes, using once, few, many, or a class for an expanded clone.

CDR3 protein,CDR3 DNA,V gene,clone size,D gene,J gene
CASSTWKGGFYGYTF,TGTGCCAGCAGTACCTGGAAGGGAGGATTCTATGGCTACACCTTC,TRBV28,NA,NA,TRBJ1-2
CASTLSTTRRRGGRVNAYEQYF,TGTGCCAGCACGTTGAGTACGACCCGGCGACGGGGCGGGAGGGTTAACGCCTACGAGCAGTACTTC,TRBV28,NA,TRBD2,TRBJ2-7
CATSRDQGGLAEQFF,TGTGCCACCAGCAGGGATCAGGGAGGGCTAGCGGAGCAGTTCTTC,TRBV15,NA,TRBD2,TRBJ2-1
CASSSPGLAGGIYEQYF,TGTGCCAGCAGTTCTCCGGGACTAGCGGGGGGGATTTACGAGCAGTACTTC,TRBV28,once,TRBD2,TRBJ2-7
CASSTSSVYGYTF,TGTGCCAGCAGTACTTCTTCCGTTTATGGCTACACCTTC,TRBV2,few,NA,TRBJ1-2
CASLPRIAGAYYNEQFF,TGTGCCAGCCTCCCTCGAATAGCGGGAGCATACTACAATGAGCAGTTCTTC,TRBV27,NA,TRBD2,TRBJ2-1
CASSHRNEQFF,TGTGCCAGCAGCCACAGGAATGAGCAGTTCTTC,TRBV6-5,few,NA,TRBJ2-1
CSVTLKVAGGYEQYF,TGCAGCGTTACCTTAAAGGTAGCGGGGGGCTACGAGCAGTACTTC,TRBV29-1,NA,TRBD2,TRBJ2-7
CASSGRGGSYEQYF,TGTGCCAGCTCGGGTCGGGGGGGCTCCTACGAGCAGTACTTC,TRBV18,NA,TRBD2,TRBJ2-7
CASSTAGTQVNTQYF,TGTGCCAGTAGCACGGCCGGGACTCAGGTTAATACGCAGTATTTT,TRBV19,NA,NA,TRBJ2-3
CASSARQGANTEAFF,TGTGCCAGCAGCGCACGACAGGGGGCGAACACTGAAGCTTTCTTT,TRBV11-2,NA,TRBD1,TRBJ1-1
CSARQGLRGDTQYF,TGCAGCGCCCGACAGGGGCTGCGCGGGGATACGCAGTATTTT,TRBV29-1,NA,TRBD1,TRBJ2-3
CASSIRGNSYNEQFF,TGTGCCAGTAGTATCCGGGGGAATTCGTACAATGAGCAGTTCTTC,TRBV19,NA,NA,TRBJ2-1
CASSPEVAVNEKLFF,TGTGCCAGCAGTCCAGAGGTGGCGGTTAATGAAAAACTGTTTTTT,TRBV2,NA,NA,TRBJ1-4
CASTRQGPMNTEAFF,TGTGCCAGCACAAGACAGGGGCCAATGAACACTGAAGCTTTCTTT,TRBV7-8,NA,TRBD1,TRBJ1-1
CASSSNSFGEAYNEQFF,TGTGCCAGCAGCTCTAACAGCTTCGGGGAGGCCTACAATGAGCAGTTCTTC,TRBV11-3,NA,NA,TRBJ2-1
CASSLRVGASTDTQYF,TGTGCCAGCAGCTTGAGGGTGGGGGCGAGCACAGATACGCAGTATTTT,TRBV5-6,NA,NA,TRBJ2-3
CASSIPLLASSYNEQFF,TGTGCCAGCAGCATTCCCCTCCTAGCTTCCTCCTACAATGAGCAGTTCTTC,TRBV11-2,NA,NA,TRBJ2-1
CASSFGLADNEQFF,TGTGCCAGCAGCTTCGGACTAGCGGACAATGAGCAGTTCTTC,TRBV11-3,NA,TRBD2,TRBJ2-1
CASSLDRLAGRTGELFF,TGTGCCAGCAGCTTAGATCGGCTAGCGGGACGCACCGGGGAGCTGTTTTTT,TRBV11-2,NA,TRBD2,TRBJ2-2
CASSLGQIYEQYF,TGTGCCAGCAGTTTAGGACAGATCTACGAGCAGTACTTC,TRBV27,NA,NA,TRBJ2-7
CASSQNVRAMNSYEQYF,TGCGCCAGCAGTCAAAACGTGCGGGCTATGAACTCCTACGAGCAGTACTTC,TRBV4-1,few,NA,TRBJ2-7
CAAAASAQLYGYTF,TGTGCCGCAGCGGCATCAGCCCAACTCTATGGCTACACCTTC,TRBV27,few,NA,TRBJ1-2
CASSTGGDYGYTF,TGTGCCAGCAGTACGGGGGGCGACTATGGCTACACCTTC,TRBV28,NA,NA,TRBJ1-2
CASSYSTAQNQAFF,TGTGCCAGCAGTTACTCGACCGCACAGAACCAAGCTTTCTTT,TRBV6-5,few,NA,TRBJ1-1
CAWNVVSGVFNEQFF,TGTGCCTGGAACGTAGTTAGCGGGGTGTTCAATGAGCAGTTCTTC,TRBV30,NA,TRBD2,TRBJ2-1
CASSPNKGNYGYTF,TGCGCCAGCAGCCCAAATAAGGGGAACTATGGCTACACCTTC,TRBV4-1,NA,NA,TRBJ1-2
CASSLSQGLNSPLHF,TGTGCCAGCAGCTTAAGTCAGGGGTTGAATTCACCCCTCCACTTT,TRBV7-9,NA,NA,TRBJ1-6
CASSPTSGSNEQFF,TGTGCCAGCAGCCCGACTAGCGGGAGCAATGAGCAGTTCTTC,TRBV11-2,NA,TRBD2,TRBJ2-1
CASSVDSWGTDTQYF,TGTGCCAGCAGCGTAGACAGTTGGGGCACAGATACGCAGTATTTT,TRBV9,NA,NA,TRBJ2-3
CASSPRLAGRVSSYNEQFF,TGTGCCAGCAGCCCAAGACTAGCGGGGCGGGTTTCTTCCTACAATGAGCAGTTCTTC,TRBV7-9,NA,TRBD2,TRBJ2-1
CASSSLAGVGEQYF,TGTGCCAGCAGCTCACTAGCGGGAGTCGGCGAGCAGTACTTC,TRBV5-5,NA,TRBD2,TRBJ2-7
CASSLMSGSYSGANVLTF,TGTGCCAGCAGCTTAATGAGCGGTTCCTACTCTGGGGCCAACGTCCTGACTTTC,TRBV7-3,NA,NA,TRBJ2-6
CASSPGQGLGEQYF,TGTGCCAGCAGCCCAGGACAGGGGCTGGGAGAGCAGTACTTC,TRBV7-9,NA,TRBD1,TRBJ2-7
CSVWGTYRVRETQYF,TGCAGCGTTTGGGGGACATACAGGGTACGAGAGACCCAGTACTTC,TRBV29-1,NA,NA,TRBJ2-5
CASREPGTGGLAKNIQYF,TGTGCCAGCAGGGAACCCGGGACAGGGGGGTTAGCCAAAAACATTCAGTACTTC,TRBV2,once,TRBD1,TRBJ2-4
CASSIAGGTDTQYF,TGTGCCAGCAGTATCGCAGGGGGCACAGATACGCAGTATTTT,TRBV6-1,NA,NA,TRBJ2-3